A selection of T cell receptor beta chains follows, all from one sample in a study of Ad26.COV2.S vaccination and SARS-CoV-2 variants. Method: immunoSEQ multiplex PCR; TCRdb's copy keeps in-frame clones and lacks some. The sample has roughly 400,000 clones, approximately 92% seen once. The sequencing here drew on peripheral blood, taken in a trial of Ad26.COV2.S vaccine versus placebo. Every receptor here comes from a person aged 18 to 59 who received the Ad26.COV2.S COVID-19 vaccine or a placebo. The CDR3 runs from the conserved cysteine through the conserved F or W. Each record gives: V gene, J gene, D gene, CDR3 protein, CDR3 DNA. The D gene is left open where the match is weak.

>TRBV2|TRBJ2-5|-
CASDLGGAGAQETQYF
TGTGCCAGCGACCTCGGGGGTGCGGGGGCCCAAGAGACCCAGTACTTC
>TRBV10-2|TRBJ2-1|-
CASSMIHNEQFF
TGCGCCAGCAGTATGATCCACAATGAGCAGTTCTTC
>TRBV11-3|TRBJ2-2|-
CASSPHRAAGELFF
TGTGCCAGCAGCCCCCACAGGGCAGCCGGGGAGCTGTTTTTT
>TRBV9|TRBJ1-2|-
CASSAPRWTGYTF
TGTGCCAGCAGCGCCCCACGGTGGACCGGCTACACCTTC
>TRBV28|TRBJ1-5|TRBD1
CASVTGTLAQHF
TGTGCCAGCGTGACAGGGACGTTAGCCCAGCATTTT
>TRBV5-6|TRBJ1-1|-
CASSLAGLMNTEAFF
TGTGCCAGCAGCTTGGCCGGCTTAATGAACACTGAAGCTTTCTTT
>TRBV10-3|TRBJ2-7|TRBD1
CAIKDRSYEQYF
TGTGCCATCAAGGACAGGAGCTACGAGCAGTACTTC
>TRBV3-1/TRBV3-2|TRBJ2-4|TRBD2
CASSQDGRETKNIQYF
TGTGCCAGCAGCCAAGACGGGAGGGAAACCAAAAACATTCAGTACTTC
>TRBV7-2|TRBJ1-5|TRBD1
CASSDRQGRQPQHF
TGTGCCAGCAGCGATCGACAGGGCCGACAGCCCCAGCATTTT
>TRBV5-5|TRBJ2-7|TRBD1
CASSLQKRGQGARYEQYF
TGTGCCAGCAGCTTGCAAAAACGGGGACAGGGGGCTAGGTACGAGCAGTACTTC
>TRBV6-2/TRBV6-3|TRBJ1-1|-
CASSWGRITEAFF
TGTGCCAGCAGTTGGGGAAGGATCACTGAAGCTTTCTTT
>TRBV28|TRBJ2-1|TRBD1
CASSLGGQGADEQFF
TGTGCCAGCAGTTTAGGTGGGCAGGGGGCGGATGAGCAGTTCTTC
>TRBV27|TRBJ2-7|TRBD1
CASKTKGQGSYEQYF
TGTGCCAGCAAAACTAAGGGACAGGGATCCTACGAGCAGTACTTC
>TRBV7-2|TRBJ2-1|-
CASSLGWGEQFF
TGTGCCAGCAGCTTGGGATGGGGGGAGCAGTTCTTC
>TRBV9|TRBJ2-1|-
CASSVDSYNEQFF
TGTGCCAGCAGCGTAGACAGCTACAATGAGCAGTTCTTC
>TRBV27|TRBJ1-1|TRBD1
CASSLWTGGTEAFF
TGTGCCAGCAGTTTATGGACAGGGGGCACTGAAGCTTTCTTT
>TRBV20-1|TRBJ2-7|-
CSARVIREQYF
TGCAGTGCTAGGGTTATACGAGAGCAGTACTTC
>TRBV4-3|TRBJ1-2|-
CASSQDVADPYGYTF
TGCGCCAGCAGCCAAGATGTCGCAGACCCCTATGGCTACACCTTC
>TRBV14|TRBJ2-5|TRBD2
CASSGWGGGQETQYF
TGTGCCAGCAGCGGCTGGGGGGGAGGCCAAGAGACCCAGTACTTC